The rows below give T cell receptor beta chains drawn from one sample of a study of blood T cell repertoires in COVID-19. Produced via immunoSEQ multiplex PCR; TCRdb's table is partial and in-frame only. The sample includes over 30,000 clones, roughly 77% of them seen just once. The sequenced material came from peripheral blood. The receptors derive from an older man with active or convalescent COVID-19. Each CDR3 is given with its conserved first and last residue. Each record gives: V gene, J gene, CDR3 protein.

V: TRBV11-2
J: TRBJ2-1
CDR3: CASSLWGGSSYNEQFF

V: TRBV10-2
J: TRBJ1-4
CDR3: CASSEWTATNEKLFF

V: TRBV27
J: TRBJ2-3
CDR3: CASSLSGVTFGGTDTQYF

V: TRBV5-8
J: TRBJ2-1
CDR3: CASTSIPGLFYNEQFF

V: TRBV9
J: TRBJ1-6
CDR3: CASSSAPAGQGNSPLHF

V: TRBV10-3
J: TRBJ1-1
CDR3: CAISEIEFNTEAFF

V: TRBV7-9
J: TRBJ2-7
CDR3: CASSPPGQGYEQYF

V: TRBV7-9
J: TRBJ2-5
CDR3: CASSFPGGNQETQYF

V: TRBV3-1/TRBV3-2
J: TRBJ2-7
CDR3: CASSLRGANEQYF

V: TRBV7-3
J: TRBJ2-3
CDR3: CASSLGGRGTDTQYF

V: TRBV7-7
J: TRBJ2-1
CDR3: CASSRSTDSYNEQFF

V: TRBV28
J: TRBJ2-7
CDR3: CASSSNPGISYEQYF

V: TRBV19
J: TRBJ2-7
CDR3: CASSNRGGTGSSYEQYF

V: TRBV5-1
J: TRBJ2-7
CDR3: CASSSDTGDPSYEQYF

V: TRBV18
J: TRBJ1-6
CDR3: CASSPRRGNESPLHF

V: TRBV29-1
J: TRBJ2-5
CDR3: CSVVGSRQFQETQYF

V: TRBV7-6
J: TRBJ2-3
CDR3: CASSLVRGSVGTDTQYF

V: TRBV5-1
J: TRBJ1-3
CDR3: CASSLGVSGYGNTIYF

V: TRBV13
J: TRBJ2-7
CDR3: CASSLSGESSYEQYF

V: TRBV3-1/TRBV3-2
J: TRBJ1-2
CDR3: CASSRESIQGVNYGYTF

V: TRBV6-2/TRBV6-3
J: TRBJ2-7
CDR3: CASSPSGAWEQYF

V: TRBV28
J: TRBJ2-2
CDR3: CASSLWVTSGRAVTGELFF

V: TRBV6-2/TRBV6-3
J: TRBJ2-5
CDR3: CASSYTWSGRLQETQYF

V: TRBV5-4
J: TRBJ2-4
CDR3: CASTAEGRAKNIQYF

V: TRBV27
J: TRBJ2-1
CDR3: CASSPMAGGLSYNEQFF

V: TRBV19
J: TRBJ2-1
CDR3: CASTVEYSYNEQFF

V: TRBV11-2
J: TRBJ1-6
CDR3: CASSLDLNSPLHF

V: TRBV24-1
J: TRBJ2-1
CDR3: CATAGAGTYNEQFF

V: TRBV28
J: TRBJ1-5
CDR3: CASSFADASNQPQHF

V: TRBV7-8
J: TRBJ2-3
CDR3: CASSSGQGITDTQYF

V: TRBV29-1
J: TRBJ2-7
CDR3: CSVGVAGRTYEQYF

V: TRBV7-2
J: TRBJ2-7
CDR3: CASTPPDYGSYEQYF

V: TRBV6-5
J: TRBJ1-3
CDR3: CASSYVRQGPTIYF

V: TRBV10-3
J: TRBJ2-1
CDR3: CAISESSSPSGRDNEQFF

V: TRBV4-3
J: TRBJ2-7
CDR3: CASSQGLAGVNEQYF

V: TRBV6-5
J: TRBJ2-1
CDR3: CASSYSSGRFNNEQFF

V: TRBV15
J: TRBJ2-2
CDR3: CATSRDPGLATNTGELFF

V: TRBV11-2
J: TRBJ2-7
CDR3: CASSLEVGIYEQYF

V: TRBV28
J: TRBJ2-7
CDR3: CASSSTGNEQYF

V: TRBV5-1
J: TRBJ2-5
CDR3: CASSFQFQGAGTQYF

V: TRBV28
J: TRBJ1-4
CDR3: CASRGGLNEKLFF